The TCR beta chain described here comes from a study of cytomegalovirus exposure and HLA in healthy donors. 13 Jbeta primers and 60 Vbeta primers were used for the PCR. Sequencing was performed with immunoSEQ multiplex PCR; in TCRdb, only in-frame clones are kept and a portion is missing. The data show fewer than 150,000 clones, roughly 67% seen once. This CDR3 region has 15 residues. In germline, CDR1 is MNHEY, CDR2 SMNVEV (reference sequence). V dropped 5 bases and J dropped 3; count of bases not matched to a gene: 9. Sequencing was carried out using PBMCs. V is TRBV27 and J is TRBJ2-7, with TRBD2 matching over 8 bases. The receptor comes from a man aged 18 to 29 in good health and CMV-seropositive. The CDR3 coding sequence is TGTGCCAGCAGTCCACGGACTAGCTACCTCTACGAGCAGTACTTC. This encodes CASSPRTSYLYEQYF.